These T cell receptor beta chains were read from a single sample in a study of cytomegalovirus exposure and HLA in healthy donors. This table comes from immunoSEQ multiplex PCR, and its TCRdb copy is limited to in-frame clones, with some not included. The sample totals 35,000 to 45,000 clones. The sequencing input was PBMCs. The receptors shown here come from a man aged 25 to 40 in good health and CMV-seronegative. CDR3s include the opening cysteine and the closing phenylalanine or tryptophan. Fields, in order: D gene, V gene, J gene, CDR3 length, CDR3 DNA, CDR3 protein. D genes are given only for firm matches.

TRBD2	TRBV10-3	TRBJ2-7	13	TGTGCCATCAGTGGGACTAGCTCCTACGAGCAGTACTTC	CAISGTSSYEQYF
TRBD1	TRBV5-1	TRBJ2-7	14	TGCGCCAGCAGCCGCTGGACAGGAGACTACGAGCAGTACTTC	CASSRWTGDYEQYF
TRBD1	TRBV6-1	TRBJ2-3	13	TGTGCCAGCAGCGGGACAGCGACAGATACGCAGTATTTT	CASSGTATDTQYF
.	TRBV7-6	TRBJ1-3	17	TGTGCCAGCAGCTTCGGAGGCGCCCCATACTCTGGAAACACCATATATTTT	CASSFGGAPYSGNTIYF
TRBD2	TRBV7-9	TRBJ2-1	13	TGTGCCAGCAGCGCAGGGACTAGCGATGAGCAGTTCTTC	CASSAGTSDEQFF
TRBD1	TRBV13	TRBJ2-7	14	TGTGCCAGCAGCCCGAGGGACAGGGCCTACGAGCAGTACTTC	CASSPRDRAYEQYF
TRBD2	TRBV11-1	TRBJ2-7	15	TGTGCCAGCAGCCGGCTAGCGGGCCAGATGTACGAGCAGTACTTC	CASSRLAGQMYEQYF
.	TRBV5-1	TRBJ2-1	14	TGCGCCAGCAGCTCCCAGACTCAGTACAATGAGCAGTTCTTC	CASSSQTQYNEQFF
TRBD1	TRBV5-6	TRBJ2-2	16	TGTGCCAGCAGCTTAAAGGACAGGGAGTGGAGCGGGGAGCTGTTTTTT	CASSLKDREWSGELFF
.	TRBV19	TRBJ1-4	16	TGTGCCAGTAGTATAGCTCCGCAGGCGGGTGGTGAAAAACTGTTTTTT	CASSIAPQAGGEKLFF
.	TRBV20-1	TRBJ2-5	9	TGCAGTGTTTCGGAGACCCAGTACTTC	CSVSETQYF
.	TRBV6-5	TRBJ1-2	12	TGTGCCAGCAGTTACAGGGGGTTCGGCTACACCTTC	CASSYRGFGYTF
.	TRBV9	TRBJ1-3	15	TGTGCCAGCAGCGTAGGTCAGTACTCTGGAAACACCATATATTTT	CASSVGQYSGNTIYF
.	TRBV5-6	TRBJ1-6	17	TGTGCCAGCAGCATAGCAGGGTCCCTCTCCTATAATTCACCCCTCCACTTT	CASSIAGSLSYNSPLHF
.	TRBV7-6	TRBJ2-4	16	TGTGCCAGCAGCTTAGGCGGCTTCCAGGGGGGAAACATTCAGTACTTC	CASSLGGFQGGNIQYF
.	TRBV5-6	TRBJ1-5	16	TGTGCCAGCAGCTCCATACAGGGCTTAAGCAATCAGCCCCAGCATTTT	CASSSIQGLSNQPQHF
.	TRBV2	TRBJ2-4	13	TGTGCCAGCACCGGGGGAGCCAAAAACATTCAGTACTTC	CASTGGAKNIQYF
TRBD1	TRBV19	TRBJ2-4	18	TGTGCCAGTAGTATGGGTGACAGGGCAACACTAGCCAAAAACATTCAGTACTTC	CASSMGDRATLAKNIQYF
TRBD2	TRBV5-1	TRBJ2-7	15	TGCGCCAGCAGAGAACTAGCGGGGGGAGCCTACGAGCAGTACTTC	CASRELAGGAYEQYF
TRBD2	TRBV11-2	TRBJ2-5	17	TGTGCCAGCAGCTCCGGGACTAGCGGGGGAGCCGAAGAGACCCAGTACTTC	CASSSGTSGGAEETQYF
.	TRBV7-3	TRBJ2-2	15	TGTGCCAGCAGCTGGTCTGGCCCGAACACCGGGGAGCTGTTTTTT	CASSWSGPNTGELFF
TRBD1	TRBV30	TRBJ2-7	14	TGTGCCTGGAATCCGGGACAGGGGTCGTTTGGGCAGTACTTC	CAWNPGQGSFGQYF
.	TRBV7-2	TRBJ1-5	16	TGTGCCAGCAGCCAACGGGACTTTTTTAGCAATCAGCCCCAGCATTTT	CASSQRDFFSNQPQHF
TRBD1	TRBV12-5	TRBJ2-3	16	TGTGCTAGTGGTTTGGTACAGGGGGCTAGAAGAGATACGCAGTATTTT	CASGLVQGARRDTQYF
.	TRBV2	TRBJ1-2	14	TGTGCCAGCACCGCTCTTGGGCAGGGCTATGGCTACACCTTC	CASTALGQGYGYTF
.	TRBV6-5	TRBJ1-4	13	TGTGCCAGCAGTTACACGGGTGCTGAAAAACTGTTTTTT	CASSYTGAEKLFF
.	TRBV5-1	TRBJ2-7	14	TGCGCCAGCATGCAGGAAAGTAGCTCCTACGAGCAGTACTTC	CASMQESSSYEQYF
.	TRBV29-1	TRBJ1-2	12	TGCAGCGTTGAAGATCAGGGGTATGGCTACACCTTC	CSVEDQGYGYTF
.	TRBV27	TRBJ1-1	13	TGTGCCAGCAGTACATCCAGGAACACTGAAGCTTTCTTT	CASSTSRNTEAFF
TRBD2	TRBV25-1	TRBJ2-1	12	TGTGCCAGCAGTGAATTTTTAGCGGGGCAGTTCTTC	CASSEFLAGQFF
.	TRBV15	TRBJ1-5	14	TGTGCCACCAGCAATGGACGGGGGAATCAGCCCCAGCATTTT	CATSNGRGNQPQHF
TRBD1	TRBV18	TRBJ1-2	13	TGTGCCAGCTCAACGGACAGGGTCTATGGCTACACCTTC	CASSTDRVYGYTF
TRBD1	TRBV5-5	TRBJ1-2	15	TGTGCCAGCAGCTTACACGGGACAGGGGGAGGTGGCTACACCTTC	CASSLHGTGGGGYTF
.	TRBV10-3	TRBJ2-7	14	TGTGCCATCAGTGAGCCGAGCTCCCCCGGCGAGCAGTACTTC	CAISEPSSPGEQYF
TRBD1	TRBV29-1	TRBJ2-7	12	TGCAGCGTTGATGGACAGGGGGCCGAGCAGTACTTC	CSVDGQGAEQYF
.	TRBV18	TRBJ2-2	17	TGTGCCAGCTCACCCTACGCCAGGGTGGGTTGGTCCGGGGAGCTGTTTTTT	CASSPYARVGWSGELFF
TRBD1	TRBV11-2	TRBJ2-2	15	TGTGCCAGCAGCTTAGCAGGGGGCGCCCCCGGGGAGCTGTTTTTT	CASSLAGGAPGELFF
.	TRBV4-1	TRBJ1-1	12	TGCGCCAGCAGCCAAGCAGGCACTGAAGCTTTCTTT	CASSQAGTEAFF
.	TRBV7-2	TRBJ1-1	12	TGTGCCAGCAGCGGAGGGAGGACTGAAGCTTTCTTT	CASSGGRTEAFF
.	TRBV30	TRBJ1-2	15	TGTGCCGGGAGCTACCGGGCTACAGGGAGTCATGGCTACACCTTC	CAGSYRATGSHGYTF
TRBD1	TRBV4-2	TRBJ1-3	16	TGTGCCAGCAGCCGACCGACAGGGGGAGAGGGAAACACCATATATTTT	CASSRPTGGEGNTIYF